This entry concerns a single TCR beta chain. This clonotype was found a few times. Its recognized antigen is unknown. Per-nucleotide qualities are absent, and no much larger clonotype sits a single base away. This entry belongs to a study of early T cells in non-severe SARS-CoV-2 infection (dated by TCRdb to the early 2020s). With respect to the entire study: Because TCR sequencing relied on bulk RNA taken from unsorted whole blood, pairing of alpha and beta chains was not possible. Findings and caveats that apply to the study as a whole: VDJdb matching was skewed toward anti-spike CD8 responses, so virus-specific expansions were likely underestimated and private and CD4 specificities were missed.

Including cysteine and phenylalanine, the CDR3 has 16 amino acids. This entry keeps only the CDR3 DNA: 48 bases, framed from base 1. A distance of 23 bases separates the germline ends of V and J, which lose 4 bases and 7 bases respectively. CDR1 is given as SGHAT and CDR2 as FQNNGV, both from the germline V gene. A case-control design nested within a healthcare worker cohort in London, UK, was used, with weekly nasopharyngeal swab PCR tests and blood sampling performed. Between 23 and 31 March 2020, the week of the UK lockdown, healthcare workers were enrolled and then followed up weekly for as long as 16 weeks. Library preparation employed 5' RACE. Reads for this sample came from a NextSeq 500. The TCR library protocol attached unique molecular identifiers to individual cDNA molecules to correct for sequencing error and PCR bias. Both TCR alpha and beta chains were sequenced, and tight co-correlation was observed between alpha and beta sequence abundances in each sample. On the study's bioinformatics: Decombinator V4 was used to perform V gene, J gene and CDR3 annotation of TCR sequences. TCRs were defined as expanded if a significant change between any two time points was detected under a Poisson model with p below 0.0001. TCR abundances were normalised to the total number of TCRs sequenced in each sample and reported as counts per million. MAIT TCRs were defined by TRAV1-2 paired with TRAJ12, TRAJ20 or TRAJ33, and iNKT TCRs by TRAV10 paired with TRAJ18. VDJdb, accessed 1 November 2021, was searched for CMV, EBV and SARS-CoV-2 annotated TCRs, with TCRs annotated for multiple antigens excluded. TCRdb's own reprocessing of the public reads used fastp at Q25 and MiXCR and kept productive beta chains. Rows are unified per CDR3 protein, each entry keeping the most common DNA and genes. TCRdb's processing, not the study's, gives the V and J calls here. Here the sample has tens of thousands of distinct CDR3 sequences; more than 4.5% occur a single time. The top ten clones comprise around 3.8% of the sample.

The chain uses TRBV11-2 and TRBJ2-7, and perhaps TRBD1 as D gene, on 5 matching bases. The sample was whole blood. The sequence came from an adult who was a healthcare worker with PCR-confirmed SARS-CoV-2 infection or an uninfected control (not recorded which). The nucleotide sequence reads as follows: TGTGCCAGCAGCTCCGTTAGGGGCAGGCGACCTTTAGAGCAGTACTTC. It is translated as CASSSVRGRRPLEQYF.